These T cell receptor beta chains were read from a single sample in a study of control samples from healthy donors and cancer patients. Assay: immunoSEQ multiplex PCR; the TCRdb copy retains only in-frame clones and omits some. The sample has around 93,000 clones, 88% seen once. Specimen: blood. The receptors stem from a man aged 30 to 45 in good health. CDR3s include the opening cysteine and the closing phenylalanine or tryptophan. The D gene is left open where the match is weak. A row's size may be missing; if present it is once, few, many or a size class.

clone_size d_call v_call cdr3_aa
- TRBD2 TRBV29-1 CSVEPGLAGGSYNEQFF
- - TRBV5-1 CASSGSSYEQYF
- TRBD2 TRBV3-1/TRBV3-2 CASGGRRETYYNEQFF
- - TRBV5-1 CASSSTGSYEQFF
- TRBD2 TRBV9 CASSPRLAVGRGANEQFF
once TRBD2 TRBV11-2 CASSLARAGRDNEQFF
- TRBD2 TRBV27 CASSLLAGVHGELFF
- - TRBV7-2 CASSLDPAAVSYNEQFF
- TRBD1 TRBV25-1 CASSDARGRNEQFF
- - TRBV29-1 CSAKTANTGELFF
- - TRBV21-1 CASSRPRSSLNEQFF
- - TRBV24-1 CATSQGGRWSTDTQYF
- TRBD2 TRBV7-9 CASSLGNRDYYNEQFF
- - TRBV7-3 CASSLETSGANVLTF
few TRBD1 TRBV5-1 CASSRGRDRGMYEQYF
- TRBD1 TRBV7-2 CASSPTGTGGNTEAFF
- TRBD2 TRBV7-2 CASSLAGAIDTQYF
- - TRBV10-3 CAISNNREAFF
- TRBD2 TRBV24-1 CATSDNSGSVYEQYF
- - TRBV24-1 CATSDRGRGDETQYF
- - TRBV3-1/TRBV3-2 CASSLGPHYEQYF
- TRBD2 TRBV9 CASSVDLAVSYNEQFF
- TRBD1 TRBV24-1 CATSESTGKLQPQHF
- - TRBV16 CASSPSAGGLNQPQHF
- TRBD1 TRBV5-5 CASSPTFGQGLYEQYF
- - TRBV7-9 CASSPLGRTDTQYF
- - TRBV24-1 CATSDFTGHSYNEQFF
- TRBD1 TRBV6-1 CASSGGTGAPNEKLFF
many - TRBV7-3 CASSLSSNQPQHF
- - TRBV5-1 CASSLAARSRAFF
- - TRBV7-2 CASSDPNTEAFF
- TRBD2 TRBV5-1 CASSSLAEYNEQFF
- TRBD2 TRBV2 CASSEGTSGTDTQYF
- - TRBV29-1 CSGRYYNEQFF
few - TRBV5-1 CARIEGDGWGSPLHF
- - TRBV5-6 CASSLELNSVTQYF
- - TRBV7-9 CASSLGGNWGNQPQHF
- TRBD1 TRBV4-2 CASSQGRAGQEVHGDNEKLFF
- - TRBV18 CASSPDLSGANVLTF
- - TRBV13 CASSTRAGGLGEQYF
- - TRBV19 CASSMTLRHGYTF
- - TRBV7-2 CASSSQGDYGYTF
- - TRBV10-1 CASKNNEQYF
- - TRBV19 CASTGAGANVLTF